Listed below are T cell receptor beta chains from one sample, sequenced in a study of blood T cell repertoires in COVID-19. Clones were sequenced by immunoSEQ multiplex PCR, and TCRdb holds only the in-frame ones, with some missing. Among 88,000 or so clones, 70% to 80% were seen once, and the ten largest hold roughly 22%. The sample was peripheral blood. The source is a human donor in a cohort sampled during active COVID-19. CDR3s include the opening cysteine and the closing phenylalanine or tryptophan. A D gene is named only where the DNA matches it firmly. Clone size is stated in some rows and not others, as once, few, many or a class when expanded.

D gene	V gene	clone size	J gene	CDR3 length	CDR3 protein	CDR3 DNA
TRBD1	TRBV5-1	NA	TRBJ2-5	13	CASSGTDQETQYF	TGCGCCAGCAGCGGGACAGACCAAGAGACCCAGTACTTC
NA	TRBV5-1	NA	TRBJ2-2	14	CASSLDTNTGELFF	TGCGCCAGCAGCTTGGACACAAACACCGGGGAGCTGTTTTTT
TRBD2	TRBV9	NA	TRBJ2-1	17	CASSVGPSGRADGEQFF	TGTGCCAGCAGCGTAGGGCCTAGCGGGAGGGCCGATGGGGAGCAGTTCTTC
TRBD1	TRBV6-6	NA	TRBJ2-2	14	CASSVTGFTGELFF	TGTGCCAGCAGCGTGACAGGGTTCACCGGGGAGCTGTTTTTT
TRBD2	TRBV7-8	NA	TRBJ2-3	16	CASSLRVAGNTDTQYF	TGTGCCAGCAGCCTTCGGGTAGCGGGGAACACAGATACGCAGTATTTT
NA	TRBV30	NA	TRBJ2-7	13	CAWSFPPSYEQYF	TGTGCCTGGAGCTTCCCTCCGTCCTACGAGCAGTACTTC
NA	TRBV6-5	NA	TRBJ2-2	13	CASELTNTGELFF	TGTGCTTCGGAGCTAACCAACACCGGGGAGCTGTTTTTT
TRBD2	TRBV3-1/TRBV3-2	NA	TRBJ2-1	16	CASSQLPGLAYNEQFF	TGTGCCAGCAGCCAACTGCCGGGACTAGCATACAATGAGCAGTTCTTC
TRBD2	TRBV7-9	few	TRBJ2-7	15	CASSARLAPAYEQYF	TGTGCCAGCAGCGCCCGACTAGCGCCCGCCTACGAGCAGTACTTC
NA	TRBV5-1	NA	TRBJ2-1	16	CASTPLAGSSYNEQFF	TGCGCCAGCACCCCACTTGCGGGGAGCTCCTACAATGAGCAGTTCTTC
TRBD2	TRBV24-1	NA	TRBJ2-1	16	CATSDAGLAGDNEQFF	TGTGCCACCAGTGACGCGGGACTAGCGGGAGACAATGAGCAGTTCTTC
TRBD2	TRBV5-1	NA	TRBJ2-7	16	CASSPGLAGGTSEQYF	TGCGCCAGCAGCCCTGGACTAGCGGGAGGCACGAGTGAGCAGTACTTC
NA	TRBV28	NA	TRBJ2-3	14	CASSLGQGADTQYF	TGTGCCAGCAGTTTGGGGCAGGGCGCAGATACGCAGTATTTT
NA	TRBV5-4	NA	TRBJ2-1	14	CASSAPGSYNEQFF	TGTGCCAGCAGCGCCCCGGGGAGCTACAATGAGCAGTTCTTC
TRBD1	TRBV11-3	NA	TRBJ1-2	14	CASSPGQGSYGYTF	TGTGCCAGCAGCCCGGGACAGGGGTCCTATGGCTACACCTTC
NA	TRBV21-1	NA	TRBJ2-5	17	CASSNPRALGPQETQYF	TGTGCCAGCAGCAATCCTCGGGCCTTGGGGCCCCAAGAGACCCAGTACTTC
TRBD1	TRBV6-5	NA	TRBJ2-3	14	CASKWTGPTDTQYF	TGTGCCAGCAAGTGGACAGGTCCCACAGATACGCAGTATTTT
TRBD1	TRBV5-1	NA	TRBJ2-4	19	CASSLAGSPQGAVGNIQYF	TGCGCCAGCAGCTTGGCGGGTTCCCCGCAGGGGGCGGTGGGAAACATTCAGTACTTC
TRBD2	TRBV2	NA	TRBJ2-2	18	CATSPRGGRRGVTGELFF	TGTGCCACCTCCCCCCGGGGGGGGCGACGAGGAGTCACCGGGGAGCTGTTTTTT
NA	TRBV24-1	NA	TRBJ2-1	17	CATSDKPEGVRNNEQFF	TGTGCCACCAGTGACAAACCAGAGGGGGTACGGAACAATGAGCAGTTCTTC
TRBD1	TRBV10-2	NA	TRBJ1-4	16	CASRGATGARREKLFF	TGCGCCAGCAGGGGGGCGACAGGGGCTCGGCGTGAAAAACTGTTTTTT
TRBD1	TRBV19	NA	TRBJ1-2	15	CASSTGGFDNYGYTF	TGTGCCAGTAGTACAGGGGGCTTTGATAACTATGGCTACACCTTC
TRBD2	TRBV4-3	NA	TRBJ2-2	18	CASSPWTSGSSNTGELFF	TGCGCCAGCAGCCCATGGACTAGCGGGAGTTCGAACACCGGGGAGCTGTTTTTT
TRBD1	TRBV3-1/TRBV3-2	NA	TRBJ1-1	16	CASSAYRGEGYTEAFF	TGTGCCAGCAGCGCCTACAGGGGTGAGGGGTACACTGAAGCTTTCTTT